This entry lists 12 T cell receptor beta chains sequenced from one sample in a study of identical twins. TCRdb reprocessed the 5' RACE reads with MiXCR, giving one entry per CDR3 protein. This sample has about 730,000 distinct CDR3 sequences, with roughly 20% found just once. The data also belong to a second study, concerning T cells expressing NK-cell markers.

The sequenced sample was PBMCs. The receptors come from a woman aged 18-35 years in good health.

This clonotype has ten or more counts. V and J are TRBV5-1 and TRBJ2-1; maybe TRBD2 (6 bases). Germline assignment: CDR1 SGHRS and CDR2 YFSETQ. Deletions cut 3 bases from V and 4 bases from J, with 14 bases between. CDR3 length: 15 amino acids. CDR3 coding DNA: TGCGCCAGCAGCTACGGCGGGGACTTGTACAATGAGCAGTTCTTC. Its protein product is CASSYGGDLYNEQFF.

The gene calls are TRBV5-1 and TRBJ2-5; D unclear. CDR3 length equals 14 residues. Germline assignment: CDR1 SGHRS and CDR2 YFSETQ. Trimming shortened V by 0 bases and J by 5 bases, and 11 bases separated the two germline ends. This CDR3 is CASSLVRSSETQYF. CDR3 DNA sequence: TGCGCCAGCAGCTTGGTTCGGAGCTCGGAGACCCAGTACTTC.

In this sample, this clonotype turned up a few times. V and J are TRBV5-5 and TRBJ2-1; TRBD1 is a possible D gene (5 bases). V lost 4 bases to trimming and J lost 2 bases, with 10 bases between them. In germline, CDR1 is SGHKS, CDR2 YYEKEE (reference sequence). The CDR3 has 14 residues. The CDR3 coding sequence is TGTGCCAGCAGCCAGGGCAGCACCTACAATGAGCAGTTCTTC. Residues: CASSQGSTYNEQFF.

The V call is TRBV24-1, the J call TRBJ2-1; 7 bases align to TRBD2. Losses at the gene ends were 2 bases for V and 4 bases for J; bases not matched to a gene: 10. CDR1 KGHDR and CDR2 SFDVKD come from the germline V gene. CDR3 length equals 17 residues. The CDR3 nucleotides are TGTGCCACCAGTGATTCCCGAGCGGGACCCTTATACAATGAGCAGTTCTTC. This sequence encodes CATSDSRAGPLYNEQFF.

This clonotype occurred a few times. The chain employs TRBV7-3 and TRBJ2-3; D is perhaps TRBD2 (6 bases). CDR3 size: 13 residues. CDR1 is SGHTA, CDR2 FQGTGA, per germline. The V gene lost 5 bases and the J gene lost 7 bases, with 13 bases spanning the gap. The CDR3 is CASSGLASNTQYF. Written as DNA, the CDR3 is TGTGCCAGCAGCGGGCTAGCGTCAAATACGCAGTATTTT.

This chain links TRBV12-3 or TRBV12-4 with TRBJ2-2; 13 bases fit TRBD2. There are 15 residues in the CDR3. V dropped 6 bases and J dropped 7; count of bases not matched to a gene: 5. CDR3 sequence: CASSRTSGRDGELFF. Written as DNA, the CDR3 is TGTGCCAGCAGCCGGACTAGCGGGAGAGACGGGGAGCTGTTTTTT.

There are many counts of this clonotype. The chain carries TRBV7-2 and TRBJ2-3; maybe TRBD1 (6 bases). V lost 2 bases and J 8 bases, leaving 20 bases between the germline ends. This CDR3 is 16 amino acids long. Germline CDR1 is SGHTA and CDR2 is FQGNSA. CDR3 nucleotides: TGTGCCAGCAGCTTACAAAAACTAGGGGCCAGGGGTACGCAGTATTTT. It yields the protein CASSLQKLGARGTQYF. Full variable domain (missing parts from reference TRBV7-2 and TRBJ2-3): GAGVSQSPSNKVTEKGKDVELRCDPISGHTALYWYRQSLGQGLEFLIYFQGNSAPDKSGLPSDRFSAERTGGSVSTLTIQRTQQEDSAVYLCASSLQKLGARGTQYFGPGTRLTVL.

V usage is TRBV20-1 and J usage is TRBJ2-5; D gene uncertain. The CDR3 has 13 amino acids. Trimming removed 1 base at V and 5 bases at J, with 11 bases between. CDR1 is DFQATT and CDR2 is SNEGSKA in the germline V gene (reference sequence). The CDR3 sequence is CSARVLMRETQYF. The CDR3 DNA follows: TGCAGTGCTAGAGTATTAATGCGGGAGACCCAGTACTTC.

The CDR3 protein is CASSSGRLNTEAFF. Written as DNA, the CDR3 is TGTGCCAGCAGCTCGGGACGTTTGAACACTGAAGCTTTCTTT. V usage is TRBV7-6 and J usage is TRBJ1-1; tentatively, D is TRBD1 (5 bases). V was pared by 4 bases and J by 0 bases, with 9 bases between. The CDR3 spans 14 residues. Germline CDR1 and CDR2: SGHVS and FNYEAQ.

This chain connects TRBV12-3 or TRBV12-4 to TRBJ1-1; D is unclear. The CDR3 runs 12 residues. V gave up 3 bases and J gave up 10 bases, with 12 bases separating them. The CDR3: CASSFSPYPAFF. DNA of the CDR3: TGTGCCAGCAGTTTTAGTCCGTACCCAGCTTTCTTT.

This clonotype was observed many times. V and J are TRBV5-8 and TRBJ2-7; the D gene is possibly TRBD1 (6 bases). The CDR3 length is 12 residues. Trimming took off 0 bases at V and 9 bases at J, with 10 bases between the two ends. Per the germline V gene, CDR1 is SGHTS and CDR2 is YDEGEE. In DNA form, the CDR3 reads TGTGCCAGCAGCTTGGGCCAGGGGATGCAGTACTTC. This sequence encodes CASSLGQGMQYF. Looking up the rest from reference TRBV5-8 and TRBJ2-7 gives the full variable domain: EAGVTQSPTHLIKTRGQQATLRCSPISGHTSVYWYQQALGLGLQFLLWYDEGEERNRGNFPPRFSGRQFPNYSSELNVNALELEDSALYLCASSLGQGMQYFGPGTRLTVT.

This clonotype was seen only a few times. The chain carries TRBV20-1 and TRBJ2-7; D is uncertain. The CDR3 loop spans 15 amino acids. Trimming took 0 bases from V and 3 from J, leaving 15 bases between them. Germline V lookup: CDR1 DFQATT, CDR2 SNEGSKA (reference sequence). The CDR3 protein is CSARETPRSLYEQYF. In DNA, the CDR3 is TGCAGTGCTAGAGAAACTCCACGCTCACTCTACGAGCAGTACTTC.